This TCR beta chain was sequenced for a study of control samples from healthy donors and cancer patients. Profiled with immunoSEQ multiplex PCR; TCRdb holds only in-frame clones, not every one. The table shows approximately 54,000 clones, with about nine tenths occurring only once. Germline V lookup: CDR1 LGHNT, CDR2 FRNRAP. The CDR3 has 15 amino acids. Trimming left V 2 bases short and J 4 bases short, with 12 bases between. The sequenced sample was PBMCs. This TCR was sampled from a man aged 50 or older with head and neck cancer. This sequence joins TRBV12-5 and TRBJ1-3, with D perhaps TRBD1 (6 bases). The DNA for the CDR3 is TGTGCTAGTGGTTTGATAGGGGGTCGCGGAAACACCATATATTTT. This sequence encodes CASGLIGGRGNTIYF.